The 22 T cell receptor beta chains below come from one sample, sequenced in a study of cytomegalovirus exposure and HLA in healthy donors. 13 Jbeta primers and 60 Vbeta primers were used for the PCR. Produced via immunoSEQ multiplex PCR; TCRdb's table is partial and in-frame only. The profile shows roughly 120,000 clones, around three quarters of them singletons. Sequencing input: PBMCs. The receptors come from a man aged 25 to 40 in good health and CMV-seronegative.

The chain uses TRBV5-1 and TRBJ1-4; D is unresolved. The CDR3 has 15 residues. Trimming cost V 3 bases and J 7 bases, with 16 bases left between them. Germline CDR1 and CDR2: SGHRS and YFSETQ. CDR3 bases: TGCGCCAGCAGCTCAAGGGTCGGGAAGGGTGAAAAACTGTTTTTT. The encoded protein is CASSSRVGKGEKLFF.

The chain recombines TRBV6-1 with TRBJ1-5, with 9 bases lining up with TRBD1. Germline CDR1 reads MNHNS; CDR2 reads SASEGT. This CDR3 spans 15 amino acids. J lost 4 bases, V lost 6 bases, and 7 bases had no gene match. This chain's CDR3 is CASRNWDRENQPQHF. DNA of the CDR3: TGTGCCAGCAGAAACTGGGACAGGGAAAATCAGCCCCAGCATTTT.

The chain joins TRBV6-5 to TRBJ1-5; tentative D call: TRBD1 (5 bases). V was pared by 8 bases and J by 1 base, with 9 bases between. Germline assignment: CDR1 MNHEY and CDR2 SVGAGI. The CDR3 has 13 amino acids. This CDR3 is CASSQGSNQPQHF. CDR3 sequence (DNA): TGTGCCAGCTCCCAGGGAAGCAATCAGCCCCAGCATTTT.

This clone was counted a few times. The V call is TRBV5-1, the J call TRBJ2-5; TRBD1 matches 8 bases. Trimming at V came to 4 bases and at J to 4 bases, leaving 6 bases not matched to a gene. The CDR3 runs 14 residues. The germline V gene encodes CDR1 SGHRS and CDR2 YFSETQ. The CDR3: CASSPGQAGETQYF. The CDR3 nucleotides read TGCGCCAGCAGCCCGGGACAGGCGGGAGAGACCCAGTACTTC. Combining the CDR3 with reference TRBV5-1 and TRBJ2-5 gives the whole variable domain KAGVTQTPRYLIKTRGQQVTLSCSPISGHRSVSWYQQTPGQGLQFLFEYFSETQRNKGNFPGRFSGRQFSNSRSEMNVSTLELGDSALYLCASSPGQAGETQYFGPGTRLLVL.

This clone appeared a single time. The V call is TRBV7-2, the J call TRBJ1-5; D is undetermined. Germline CDR1 reads SGHTA; CDR2 reads FQGNSA. Deletions cut 5 bases from V and 6 bases from J, with 11 bases between. This CDR3 region has 13 residues. In nucleotides, the CDR3 is TGTGCCAGCAGCCTACGAGAGGGTCAGCCCCAGCATTTT. Its protein product is CASSLREGQPQHF.

The genes are TRBV28 and TRBJ1-3; no clear D. The CDR3 is 14 amino acids. From germline, CDR1 is MDHEN and CDR2 SYDVKM. The V end was cut by 2 bases, the J end by 2 bases, with 7 bases between. CDR3 DNA: TGTGCCAGCAGTTTAACCGGGACTGGAAACACCATATATTTT. Translated, it gives CASSLTGTGNTIYF.

This chain connects TRBV6-1 to TRBJ1-5; 8 nucleotides agree with TRBD1. The CDR3 totals 15 residues. Germline V gives CDR1 MNHNS, CDR2 SASEGT. Trimming removed 7 bases from V and 5 bases from J; junction bases left unmatched: 10. The CDR3 bases are TGTGCCAGCAACGACAGGGGCCCAGGACATCAGCCCCAGCATTTT. Translated: CASNDRGPGHQPQHF.

This clone was picked up one time. Different DNA sequences within this sample yield the same CDR3. This rearrangement joins TRBV7-9 to TRBJ1-5, with D perhaps TRBD1 (6 bases). This CDR3 has 13 residues. Germline loops: CDR1 SEHNR, CDR2 FQNEAQ (reference sequence). V was shortened by 2 bases and J by 4 bases, with 6 bases between the two germline ends. CDR3 DNA: TGTGCCAGCAGCTTACAGGGGAATCAGCCCCAGCATTTT. Encoded protein: CASSLQGNQPQHF.

This clone has ten or more counts. The J gene is TRBJ2-7, the V gene TRBV9; 8 positions match TRBD2. CDR3 length equals 15 residues. V lost 3 bases, J lost 1 base, and 6 bases stayed unmatched. Germline CDR1 reads SGDLS; CDR2 reads YYNGEE. CDR3 nucleotides: TGTGCCAGCAGCGAGTCTAGCGGGCCGTCCTACGAGCAGTACTTC. Its protein is CASSESSGPSYEQYF. The full variable domain, in which reference TRBV9 and TRBJ2-7 provide the parts outside the CDR3, is DSGVTQTPKHLITATGQRVTLRCSPRSGDLSVYWYQQSLDQGLQFLIQYYNGEERAKGNILERFSAQQFPDLHSELNLSSLELGDSALYFCASSESSGPSYEQYFGPGTRLTVT.

This clone has only one observation. This chain joins TRBV6-5 and TRBJ1-5; D is unclear. The ends were cut back, 4 bases at V and 4 bases at J, with 8 bases in the middle. The CDR3 is 13 residues long. From germline, CDR1 is MNHEY and CDR2 SVGAGI. The DNA of the CDR3 is TGTGCCAGCAGTTTGCGGCCGAATCAGCCCCAGCATTTT. As protein: CASSLRPNQPQHF.

For this clone: Other DNA sequences in this specimen translate into the identical CDR3. The chain couples TRBV4-3 to TRBJ1-4; 10 nucleotides line up with TRBD1. CDR1 and CDR2 from the germline V gene are LGHNA and YSLEER. V was pared by 1 base and J by 7 bases, with 3 bases of the junction left unmatched. The CDR3 consists of 15 residues. The CDR3 is CASSQGDRGGEKLFF. The DNA for the CDR3 is TGCGCCAGCAGCCAAGGGGACAGGGGCGGTGAAAAACTGTTTTTT.

The gene calls are TRBV5-6 and TRBJ2-3, with 13 nucleotides matching TRBD2. Trimming cost V 3 bases and J 5 bases; bases outside gene matches: 9. Germline values: CDR1 SGHDT, CDR2 YYEEEE. CDR3 length equals 17 residues. The CDR3 nucleotides read TGTGCCAGCAGCTCCACACCGGGACTAGCGGGGATAGATACGCAGTATTTT. Its translation: CASSSTPGLAGIDTQYF. The complete variable domain, with remaining parts taken from reference TRBV5-6 and TRBJ2-3, reads DAGVTQSPTHLIKTRGQQVTLRCSPKSGHDTVSWYQQALGQGPQFIFQYYEEEERQRGNFPDRFSGHQFPNYSSELNVNALLLGDSALYLCASSSTPGLAGIDTQYFGPGTRLTVL.

The CDR3 protein is CASSFDGNQPQHF. DNA of the CDR3: TGTGCCAGCAGCTTCGACGGGAATCAGCCCCAGCATTTT. The chain links TRBV5-5 to TRBJ1-5; D ambiguous. The CDR3 is 13 amino acids. Germline lookup yields CDR1 SGHKS and CDR2 YYEKEE (reference sequence). Trimming cost V 2 bases and J 4 bases, with 7 bases left between them.

The chain uses TRBV9 and TRBJ2-7, with 9 bases lining up with TRBD1. The CDR3 has 15 residues. The V gene's germline CDR1 is SGDLS and CDR2 YYNGEE. V lost 3 bases to trimming and J lost 5 bases; unmatched junction nucleotides: 9. Here the CDR3 reads CASSGRTGAVHEQYF. The DNA for the CDR3 is TGTGCCAGCAGCGGAAGGACAGGGGCGGTCCACGAGCAGTACTTC.

The genes are TRBV6-5 and TRBJ2-1, with TRBD1 as a possible D gene (6 bases). V lost 2 bases, J lost 4 bases, and 12 bases lay in between. The CDR3 runs to 15 residues. Looked up from germline, CDR1 is MNHEY and CDR2 is SVGAGI. CDR3 region: CASSYGEQGYNEQFF. CDR3 nucleotides: TGTGCCAGCAGTTACGGAGAACAGGGATACAATGAGCAGTTCTTC.

This sequence joins TRBV7-9 and TRBJ2-1; D call uncertain. Trimming cost V 4 bases and J 6 bases, with 7 bases left between them. The CDR3 totals 12 residues. Germline V gene sequence: CDR1 SEHNR, CDR2 FQNEAQ (reference sequence). CDR3 nucleotide sequence: TGTGCCAGCAGCTACATAGCCAATGAGCAGTTCTTC. Its protein is CASSYIANEQFF.

The CDR3 reads CASRPTGTSYEGQYF. Written as DNA, the CDR3 is TGCGCCAGCAGACCTACCGGGACTAGCTACGAGGGGCAGTACTTC. The chain links TRBV5-1 to TRBJ2-7; 9 positions agree with TRBD2. Losses at the gene ends were 5 bases for V and 9 bases for J; bases not matched to a gene: 15. Germline CDR1 SGHRS, CDR2 YFSETQ. CDR3 size: 15 residues.

The rearrangement links TRBV7-6 to TRBJ1-3, with 8 bases fitting TRBD1. Trimming removed 1 base from V and 1 base from J; junction bases left unmatched: 3. Germline V gene data show CDR1 as SGHVS and CDR2 as FNYEAQ. The CDR3 runs 16 residues. CDR3 in amino acids: CASSLVTGGSGNTIYF. For the CDR3, the DNA is TGTGCCAGCAGCTTAGTCACAGGGGGTTCTGGAAACACCATATATTTT.

The chain recombines TRBV7-2 with TRBJ1-2; 7 bases map to TRBD1. Germline V CDR1 and CDR2: SGHTA, FQGNSA. V lost 4 bases and J lost 5; bases outside the gene matches: 7. The CDR3 extends over 14 amino acids. The CDR3 nucleotides are TGTGCCAGCAGCTCCCAAGACAGGGTTTATGGCTACACCTTC. It encodes CASSSQDRVYGYTF. The entire variable domain, with the rest obtained from reference TRBV7-2 and TRBJ1-2, is as follows: GAGVSQSPSNKVTEKGKDVELRCDPISGHTALYWYRQSLGQGLEFLIYFQGNSAPDKSGLPSDRFSAERTGGSVSTLTIQRTQQEDSAVYLCASSSQDRVYGYTFGSGTRLTVV.

The V and J genes are TRBV5-1 and TRBJ2-3, with no clear D. Germline CDR1 is SGHRS and CDR2 is YFSETQ. This CDR3 comprises 13 residues. The V and J ends lost 7 bases and 2 bases respectively, with 11 bases between them. CDR3: CASSNEVTDTQYF. Here the CDR3 DNA reads TGCGCCAGCTCGAATGAGGTCACAGATACGCAGTATTTT.

This sequence joins TRBV7-6 and TRBJ1-4; D unresolved. The germline CDR1 and CDR2 sequences are SGHVS and FNYEAQ. Trimming pared 2 bases from V and 12 bases from J, leaving 10 bases between. CDR3 length: 12 amino acids. The CDR3 is CASSLSRGELFF. The CDR3 DNA sequence: TGTGCCAGCAGCTTATCCCGCGGGGAACTGTTTTTT.

V gene TRBV5-4 combines with J gene TRBJ2-7; 13 bases agree with TRBD2. V was clipped by 4 bases and J by 5 bases; unmatched bases: 3. This CDR3 comprises 14 residues. Germline-derived CDR1 and CDR2 are SGHNT and YYREEE (reference sequence). The CDR3 DNA follows: TGTGCCAGCAGCCTTGGACTAGCGGGGGACGAGCAGTACTTC. It codes for CASSLGLAGDEQYF.